This record covers a single TCR beta chain. What it binds is not known. Repertoires were generated with immunoSEQ multiplex PCR, while TCRdb's copy carries only in-frame clones and drops some. The sample records tens of thousands of clones, roughly 84% being singletons. This sample is part of a study of T cells in localized non-small cell lung cancer. General study points: When the top 100 tumor clones were examined, a median approximately 59 of them also appeared in the adjacent lung, which was paired and uninvolved. Greater T cell density in blood accompanied longer overall survival. Multi-region tumor sequencing was not done, so intratumor heterogeneity could not be excluded. There was higher T cell clonality in uninvolved adjacent lung than in tumor, and it was highest there.

This TCR was sampled from a woman aged 40-69 years with stage II squamous cell lung carcinoma. The sample here was PBMCs, taken before any cancer treatment.

The CDR3 nucleotides are TGTGCCAGCCACGAATATCATCACACAAAGTCGGGCCAACTCCTGACTTTC. It codes for CASHEYHHTKSGQLLTF. The J gene is TRBJ2-6, the V gene TRBV5-8; no reliable D call. In germline, CDR1 is SGHTS, CDR2 YDEGEE. The V gene lost 7 bases and the J gene lost 14 bases, with 31 bases spanning the gap. The CDR3 extends over 17 amino acids.